These T cell receptor beta chains were read from a single sample in a study of graft-versus-host responses after intestinal transplantation. No antigen has been assigned to these receptors. This table comes from immunoSEQ multiplex PCR, and its TCRdb copy is limited to in-frame clones, with some not included. The sample shows tens of thousands of clones, more than 70% of them seen only once. The sample here was unstimulated CD4+ T cells sorted from spleen or lymph node cells, taken before transplant. The receptors were gathered from a human donor who was the organ donor for an intestinal transplant. Both conserved end residues are part of each CDR3. A D gene is named only where the DNA matches it firmly. Clone size is not always given. Where it is, it says once, few, many or a class for expanded clones.

CDR3 protein	CDR3 DNA	CDR3 length	J gene	clone size	V gene	D gene
CASSLGQGETDTQYF	TGTGCCAGCAGCTTAGGGCAGGGGGAAACAGATACGCAGTATTTT	15	TRBJ2-3	NA	TRBV5-7	TRBD1
CASSHALGQGAFAFF	TGCGCCAGCAGCCATGCCCTCGGACAGGGGGCTTTCGCTTTCTTT	15	TRBJ1-1	NA	TRBV4-3	TRBD1
CASTSQVNTEAFF	TGTGCCAGCACCTCGCAGGTGAACACTGAAGCTTTCTTT	13	TRBJ1-1	NA	TRBV28	NA
CASSPTSRLYGYTF	TGTGCCAGCAGCCCCACTAGCCGGCTCTATGGCTACACCTTC	14	TRBJ1-2	NA	TRBV7-2	NA
CASSLIPAGSGRTDTQYF	TGCGCCAGCAGCTTGATCCCCGCAGGAAGCGGGCGCACAGATACGCAGTATTTT	18	TRBJ2-3	NA	TRBV5-1	NA
CASSRPGLAGDEQYF	TGTGCCAGCAGCCGGCCGGGACTAGCGGGAGACGAGCAGTACTTC	15	TRBJ2-7	once	TRBV12-1	NA
CATSGTEATGELFF	TGTGCCACCTCCGGGACAGAGGCCACCGGGGAGCTGTTTTTT	14	TRBJ2-2	NA	TRBV10-3	TRBD1
CSVVGQVPEQYF	TGCAGCGTTGTTGGCCAGGTCCCCGAGCAGTACTTC	12	TRBJ2-7	NA	TRBV29-1	NA
CASTLLGEGGGTDTQYF	TGTGCCAGCACCCTACTGGGAGAAGGGGGCGGCACAGATACGCAGTATTTT	17	TRBJ2-3	few	TRBV5-6	TRBD1
CASSPRQGAITGELFF	TGTGCCAGCTCGCCGAGACAGGGGGCGATAACCGGGGAGCTGTTTTTT	16	TRBJ2-2	NA	TRBV18	TRBD1
CASSIQGRSGNTIYF	TGCGCCAGCAGTATACAGGGAAGGTCTGGAAACACCATATATTTT	15	TRBJ1-3	NA	TRBV5-1	NA
CASIATGNQPQHF	TGTGCCAGCATTGCGACAGGGAATCAGCCCCAGCATTTT	13	TRBJ1-5	NA	TRBV28	TRBD1
CASSSRTTGRNEQFF	TGTGCCAGCAGTTCCCGGACCACAGGTCGGAATGAGCAGTTCTTC	15	TRBJ2-1	NA	TRBV28	NA
CASSSGGSYNEQFF	TGTGCCAGCAGCTCGGGGGGCTCCTACAATGAGCAGTTCTTC	14	TRBJ2-1	NA	TRBV11-2	TRBD2
CASSPTAGYEQYF	TGTGCCAGCAGCCCCACCGCGGGCTACGAGCAGTACTTC	13	TRBJ2-7	NA	TRBV11-2	NA
CASRGRAYEQYF	TGTGCCAGCCGTGGGAGGGCCTACGAGCAGTACTTC	12	TRBJ2-7	NA	TRBV2	TRBD2
CASSVDTNTEAFF	TGTGCCAGCAGTGTGGACACGAACACTGAAGCTTTCTTT	13	TRBJ1-1	NA	TRBV5-4	NA
CASSLGLAGASDYEQYF	TGTGCCAGCAGCCTCGGACTAGCGGGAGCATCGGACTACGAGCAGTACTTC	17	TRBJ2-7	NA	TRBV5-6	TRBD2
CASSVNRGSYEQYF	TGTGCCAGCAGCGTCAACAGGGGTTCCTACGAGCAGTACTTC	14	TRBJ2-7	NA	TRBV11-3	TRBD1
CASKGLAGFLYF	TGTGCCAGCAAGGGACTAGCGGGTTTTCTGTACTTC	12	TRBJ2-7	NA	TRBV5-5	TRBD2
CASTSVRETQYF	TGTGCCAGCACGTCGGTCCGGGAGACCCAGTACTTC	12	TRBJ2-5	NA	TRBV21-1	NA
CASSPEGGSYEQYF	TGCGCCAGCAGCCCCGAAGGGGGTTCCTACGAGCAGTACTTC	14	TRBJ2-7	NA	TRBV5-1	NA
CASSLQGRGYGYTF	TGTGCCAGCAGCCTACAGGGTAGAGGCTATGGCTACACCTTC	14	TRBJ1-2	once	TRBV7-2	NA
CASSPWAGAATEAFF	TGTGCCAGCAGCCCATGGGCAGGGGCGGCCACTGAAGCTTTCTTT	15	TRBJ1-1	NA	TRBV11-2	NA
CASSEGVRLFYGYTF	TGTGCCAGCAGTGAAGGGGTCAGACTCTTCTATGGCTACACCTTC	15	TRBJ1-2	few	TRBV6-1	NA
CATSRPTSGGPDTQYF	TGTGCCACCAGCAGACCGACTAGCGGGGGACCAGATACGCAGTATTTT	16	TRBJ2-3	NA	TRBV15	TRBD2
CASIFPSGGYNEQFF	TGTGCCAGCATCTTCCCTAGCGGGGGTTACAATGAGCAGTTCTTC	15	TRBJ2-1	NA	TRBV6-6	TRBD2
CASSQEPGGITEAFF	TGTGCCAGCAGCCAAGAGCCAGGGGGGATAACTGAAGCTTTCTTT	15	TRBJ1-1	NA	TRBV4-2	TRBD1
CATSSRGDTGELFF	TGTGCCACCAGTTCCAGGGGAGACACCGGGGAGCTGTTTTTT	14	TRBJ2-2	NA	TRBV15	NA
CATKLAGVNNEQFF	TGTGCCACGAAACTAGCGGGAGTTAACAATGAGCAGTTCTTC	14	TRBJ2-1	NA	TRBV28	TRBD2
CASSPRTDGNGYTF	TGCGCCAGCAGCCCCAGGACCGACGGGAATGGCTACACCTTC	14	TRBJ1-2	NA	TRBV5-1	NA
CASSLEWGSSYGYTF	TGCGCCAGCAGCCTCGAATGGGGCAGCTCTTATGGCTACACCTTC	15	TRBJ1-2	NA	TRBV4-1	NA
CASRGTGVDTQYF	TGTGCCAGCAGGGGGACAGGGGTAGATACGCAGTATTTT	13	TRBJ2-3	NA	TRBV7-2	TRBD1
CASSVDPAGVTDTQYF	TGTGCCAGCAGCGTAGATCCAGCGGGGGTCACAGATACGCAGTATTTT	16	TRBJ2-3	NA	TRBV9	TRBD2
CASREGLKNTEAFF	TGTGCCAGCAGAGAGGGACTTAAGAACACTGAAGCTTTCTTT	14	TRBJ1-1	medium-sized	TRBV5-7	NA
CASSPQREGRRNEQFF	TGTGCCAGCAGCCCTCAGCGGGAGGGCCGTAGGAATGAGCAGTTCTTC	16	TRBJ2-1	NA	TRBV7-3	TRBD2
CANLIDRYNTEAFF	TGCGCCAACCTAATCGACAGGTATAACACTGAAGCTTTCTTT	14	TRBJ1-1	NA	TRBV10-1	NA
CASYPRQVTQETQYF	TGTGCCAGCTATCCGCGACAGGTTACCCAAGAGACCCAGTACTTC	15	TRBJ2-5	NA	TRBV5-6	NA
CASCAATGLAGARTYEQYF	TGTGCCAGCTGCGCCGCGACCGGACTAGCGGGAGCTAGAACCTACGAGCAGTACTTC	19	TRBJ2-7	NA	TRBV5-5	TRBD2
CASSLEGSNQPQHF	TGTGCCAGCAGCTTAGAGGGCTCCAATCAGCCCCAGCATTTT	14	TRBJ1-5	NA	TRBV11-2	NA
CAWSVSGGATNEKLFF	TGTGCCTGGAGTGTATCAGGGGGTGCAACTAATGAAAAACTGTTTTTT	16	TRBJ1-4	NA	TRBV30	TRBD1
CASSLRGGGANVLTF	TGTGCCAGCAGCCTAAGGGGGGGTGGGGCCAACGTCCTGACTTTC	15	TRBJ2-6	NA	TRBV5-4	NA
CASRLNRDRTRSGANVLTF	TGTGCAAGTCGCCTAAACCGGGACAGGACGAGGTCTGGGGCCAACGTCCTGACTTTC	19	TRBJ2-6	NA	TRBV12-2	NA
CASSRTGGIYGYTF	TGTGCCAGCAGCCGGACAGGGGGAATCTATGGCTACACCTTC	14	TRBJ1-2	NA	TRBV28	TRBD1